The clone carrying this T cell receptor beta chain appeared a few times. This sample was taken from a study of cytomegalovirus exposure and HLA in healthy donors. 13 Jbeta primers and 60 Vbeta primers were used for the PCR. Some clones are missing from TCRdb's copy, which holds only in-frame ones; the method was immunoSEQ multiplex PCR. The data show approximately 81,000 clones, with less than 85% seen just once and 2.4% held by the top ten. Germline loops: CDR1 LGHNA, CDR2 YSLEER. This CDR3 has 15 residues. The V end lost 3 bases, the J end lost 4 bases, and 16 bases lay between the germline ends. Specimen: PBMCs. The chain has TRBV4-3 and TRBJ2-7; D might be TRBD2 (5 bases). This receptor was taken from a woman aged 50 to 65 in good health and CMV-seronegative. The CDR3 DNA reads as TGCGCCAGCAGCCAGGAACTCGGAGGTCGATACGAGCAGTACGTC. Its translation: CASSQELGGRYEQYV.